The clone carrying this T cell receptor beta chain was counted ten times or more. Its antigen is not known. This specimen comes from a study of regulatory T cells in long-lasting Graves disease. Overall study findings and caveats: Relative to newly diagnosed Graves' patients, persistent ones had lower TCR diversity. Newly diagnosed disease favored TRBV20-1 and TRBJ2-1 over persistent disease.

Time point: newly diagnosed GD, antithyroid drugs for less than 3 months. TCR sequences were obtained from RNA taken from PBMCs. The germline CDR1 and CDR2 sequences are LGHNT and FRNRAP. V was clipped by 2 bases and J by 5 bases; unmatched bases: 14. The CDR3 extends over 19 amino acids. Construction of the TCR beta libraries employed iRepertoire HTBI primers in conjunction with Arm-PCR of CDR3 regions. TCRdb re-analysed the multiplex PCR reads in MiXCR, keeping a single row per CDR3 protein. This sample carries hundreds of thousands of distinct CDR3 sequences, over 15% of them seen once, and the ten largest clones take 25% to 30%. A further study also used this sample, focusing on T cells in Graves' hyperthyroidism and ophthalmopathy. From that report: In the first-round RT-PCR of the TCR CDR3, the HTBI primer set was used.

The receptor was derived from a man aged 35 to 55 with Graves disease. Sequencing used peripheral blood mononuclear cells (PBMCs), obtained at new diagnosis, from a patient treated with antithyroid drugs. The V gene is TRBV12-5, the J gene TRBJ2-2, with 10 bases that match TRBD2. Here the CDR3 reads CASGLPWTVVSGGTGELFF. The CDR3 bases are TGTGCTAGTGGTTTGCCATGGACAGTGGTTAGCGGGGGGACCGGGGAGCTGTTTTTT.